This TCR beta chain was found in a study of cytomegalovirus exposure and HLA in healthy donors listed by TCRdb under 2017. The study in broad terms: According to an earlier analysis of around 600 of the donors, some 180 million T cells yielded over 90 million unique TCR beta sequences and more than 250 Gb of sequence data. About five DR-DQ haplotypes were treated as single units for association and clustering because of strong linkage in the cohort. The study used immunosequencing to profile the T cell repertoires of approximately 640 subjects and linked those repertoires to cytomegalovirus serostatus. HLA typing included class I and class II loci at four-digit resolution. In the later analysis, no new phenotypic data were used to find candidate immune exposures; instead, reliance was placed on TCR beta sequences and their occurrence across donors. To study patterns of TCR occurrence, a later analysis re-analyzed previously published TCR beta repertoires from 666 donors and added high-resolution HLA genotyping. Among the roughly 430 genotyped donors, 75% to 90% belonged to the genetic ancestry cluster associated with self-reported Caucasian donors. An early release covering roughly 600 HLA-typed donors comprised about 300 gigabases of sequencing data and 85 million or so unique TCR sequences. Alongside the repertoire data, information on donor age, sex, ethnicity and CMV serostatus was compiled. Typing coverage differed by locus: A, B, C, DRB1 and DQB1 were typed in about 629-630 donors, DQA1 in 500 to 550, DPA1 in nearly 610, and DPB1 in just under 480. Among roughly 370 genotyped donors of the cohort, an average of approximately 240,000 unique TCR beta nucleotide sequences were sequenced per donor, approximately 20% of them non-productive. To decide whether each TCR beta V gene segment behaved as functional or pseudogenic, an earlier analysis of 587 of the donors relied on high-throughput TCR beta sequencing. To predict cytomegalovirus infection status, the study combined high-throughput TCR immunosequencing, statistical association of individual TCRs with disease status, and machine learning. The aim of the study was to test whether cataloging public T cell receptors could identify signatures of past pathogen exposure. Every repertoire in the discovery cohort had been generated on one and the same sequencing platform. Besides the first cohort of 666 subjects, a separate validation cohort made up of over 95 different subjects was used. In a later genetic analysis, genome-wide SNP genotypes for about 65% of the roughly 670 donors were used, and that subset was treated as a discovery cohort. General conclusions and limits of the study: Because counts were too low, more than 15 rarely observed V segments, including chromosome 9 orphons, were excluded from the earlier analysis of some 590 of the donors. Correlated functional status among segregating V segments might be attributable to linkage disequilibrium, but an unknown experimental factor could not be ruled out. In the study, 150 to 200 TCR beta chains were listed as associated with cytomegalovirus. In a later analysis, most CMV-associated TCR beta chains were found to appear HLA-restricted, with HLA associations seemingly driven largely by CMV exposure. The authors suggested that the approach could potentially be generalized to other disease states and immunological phenotypes. Only TCR beta chains were sequenced in this cohort, and the absence of alpha or paired-chain data limited detectable features. An earlier analysis of approximately 590 of the donors showed that most TCR beta V segments appeared in productive rearrangements either about 87% or about 30% of the time, which broadly matched IMGT annotations. Assigning TCR associations to individual alleles was difficult when HLA alleles, especially DR and DQ, strongly co-occurred. In a later analysis, HLA-associated TCR beta chains were found to be more clonally expanded and to have lower generation probabilities than equally common non-associated chains. The 87-base-pair reads could not distinguish some IMGT-functional V segments, including TRBV6-2 and TRBV6-3, so those segments were excluded. For the cohort, immune exposure information was limited to CMV serostatus. According to a later analysis, TCR association rates differed among HLA loci, with DRB1 alleles showing the most associated TCRs and HLA-C alleles showing the fewest. The classifier was reported to diagnose cytomegalovirus status with high specificity and sensitivity in both the original cohort and the validation cohort. A later analysis associated 16,951 TCR beta sequences with specific HLA alleles at a false discovery rate of 0.05. While some public TCRs were present in many individuals, most TCR sequences turned up only very rarely across donors. A cluster of highly shared sequence variants was judged likely to represent a technical artifact of the sequencing pipeline. Sequencing depth was assumed to be roughly uniform across donors in the presence/absence analyses, though that assumption may not hold. In a later genetic analysis, fewer N-insertions in productive TCRs were reported among donors in an Asian-associated ancestry cluster than the 666-donor mean. Several of the top co-occurrence clusters appeared to be linked to parvovirus B19, influenza, CMV and Epstein-Barr virus, according to a later analysis. In vitro tests confirmed that a few of the cytomegalovirus-associated TCR beta chains recognize cytomegalovirus antigens. A further reported finding was that TCR beta sequences accurately predicted the HLA-A and HLA-B alleles for most subjects in the first cohort. Because HLA typing was missing for some donors at each locus, association tests included only the typed subset. V-gene and J-gene trimming of TCR beta chains was associated with a missense DCLRE1C variant in a later genetic analysis, and the association was replicated in an independent cohort.

The cohort was made up of around 720 healthy bone marrow donors. All cohort members were sampled while nominally healthy, although unrecorded immune exposures were likely present. The donor was CMV seropositive and was included in the group of about 290 seropositive cohort members. A peripheral blood sample was provided by each donor, and peripheral blood mononuclear cells were used for TCR beta sequencing. Genomic DNA was extracted from the blood cell samples with the Qiagen DNeasy Blood Extraction Kit. On this clone: The antigen it binds to is not known. No base quality information exists; no much larger clone differs at one position.

Libraries were constructed by the immunoSEQ multiplex PCR assay. For the multiplex PCR, a mixture combining 60 forward primers for TCR Vbeta segments and 13 reverse primers for TCR Jbeta segments was used. The CDR3 region of rearranged TCR beta genes was amplified from genomic DNA by a multiplex PCR assay. The Illumina HiSeq System was used to sequence the amplified TCR beta libraries as 87-base-pair reads. As for the original processing: In a later analysis, some 80 million unique TCR beta chains were counted across the 690 or so repertoires, and around 10 million of these chains were shared by at least two donors. Raw reads were error-corrected and collapsed into unique sequences with a nearest-neighbor algorithm that merged closely related sequences to remove PCR and sequencing errors. To assign V, D and J gene segments, CDR3 sequences were aligned to IMGT reference sequences. Each retained sequence needed at least a six-nucleotide match to both a V gene segment and a J gene segment. A rearrangement counted as productive if the CDR3 had no stop codons and remained in frame with V and J, and every other rearrangement counted as non-productive. CDR3 was defined by IMGT convention, running from the second conserved V-encoded cysteine to the conserved J-encoded phenylalanine. The earlier analysis of 500 to 750 of the donors excluded any sequence lacking an unambiguous match to a single V gene segment. An earlier analysis of over 450 of the donors classified V segments as functional when productive rearrangements were above 56.7% and as segregating when the standard deviation between donors was above 5%. To diagnose cytomegalovirus status from the catalog of TCR beta chain sequences, a statistical classification framework was built. V and J gene assignment, in a later analysis, came from comparing TCR nucleotide sequences with IMGT/GENE-DB human TR gene sequences. In a later analysis, CDR3 sequences and most-parsimonious VDJ recombination scenarios were assigned using the TCRdist pipeline. In a later analysis, every TCR beta chain was defined by the combination of its CDR3 amino acid sequence and its V-gene family, and reads without a unique V-gene family were dropped. A later analysis removed 550 to 700 highly shared, low-generation-probability nucleotide sequences to deal with suspected cross-contamination and a sequencing artifact. For each public chain, a later analysis derived a clonal expansion index from normalized ranks of inferred template counts within each repertoire. A later analysis computed generation probabilities with a VDJ recombination model fitted to out-of-frame rearrangements, and checked the results against IGoR. A later analysis scored TCR-TCR, TCR-HLA and TCR-CMV co-occurrence with hypergeometric tests, applying a repertoire-size bias correction to TCR pairs. To estimate false discovery rates, a later analysis permuted the HLA or CMV assignments 20 times. In a later analysis, co-occurring TCRs were grouped with DBSCAN, and TCRdist sequence similarity was added when clustering was performed within HLA-allele-positive subsets. Co-occurrence clustering excluded repertoires with fewer than 30,000 or more than 120,000 public chains, plus five with anomalous nucleotide sharing. TCRdb carries this immuneACCESS record with in-frame sequences only. Its versions omit some clonotypes, under half of them owing to an unresolved V gene in the studies checked, with the rest unexplained. Clonal size and the V and J genes are those of that table, whereas D and trimming came from the DNA. The sample data list under 150,000 clones, and about two thirds of these were observed just once. Over 4% of the sample is taken by the ten largest.

The junction shows trimming of 3 bases on V and 2 bases on J, plus 11 bases between the germline ends. The germline V gene gives CDR1 as ENHRY and CDR2 as SYGVKD. Including cysteine and phenylalanine, the CDR3 has 15 amino acids. The kept DNA is CDR3 alone, 45 bases in frame from the first base. This clonotype originated in a man aged 50-60 years in good health and CMV-seropositive. The sequence is built from TRBV10-3 and TRBJ1-5; tentative D gene TRBD1, with 5 bases matching. Specimen: PBMCs. CDR3 reads: CAISDPQVGNQPQHF. DNA sequence: TGTGCCATCAGTGACCCACAGGTGGGCAATCAGCCCCAGCATTTT.